This TCR beta chain was sequenced during a study of cytomegalovirus exposure and HLA in healthy donors. Study overall: Some 85 million unique TCRs, all from HLA-typed donors, were included in an early release of the data.

Findings of the study overall: Among TCR beta chains of equal frequency, HLA-associated ones were more clonally expanded in a later analysis. The authors later linked a missense DCLRE1C variant to TCR beta V- and J-gene trimming.

Comments on this clone: Antigen: not known.

All the people who gave samples were healthy bone marrow donors. The CDR3 contains 17 residues. CDR1 and CDR2 (germline): MGHRA, YSYEKL. Trimming took 2 bases from V and 4 from J, leaving 17 bases between them. Primers for the PCR totalled 60 Vbeta and 13 Jbeta. TCRdb's table, derived via immunoSEQ multiplex PCR, lists solely in-frame clones and lacks some. This sample has some 98,000 clones, with approximately 80% found just once. This chain connects TRBV4-1 to TRBJ1-4, with a weak D call TRBD1 (6 bases). This sequence originates from a female donor in good health and CMV-seropositive. The sample comprised PBMCs. The CDR3 reads CASSQPENRAINEKLFF. CDR3 coding DNA: TGCGCCAGCAGCCAACCCGAAAACAGGGCGATTAATGAAAAACTGTTTTTT.